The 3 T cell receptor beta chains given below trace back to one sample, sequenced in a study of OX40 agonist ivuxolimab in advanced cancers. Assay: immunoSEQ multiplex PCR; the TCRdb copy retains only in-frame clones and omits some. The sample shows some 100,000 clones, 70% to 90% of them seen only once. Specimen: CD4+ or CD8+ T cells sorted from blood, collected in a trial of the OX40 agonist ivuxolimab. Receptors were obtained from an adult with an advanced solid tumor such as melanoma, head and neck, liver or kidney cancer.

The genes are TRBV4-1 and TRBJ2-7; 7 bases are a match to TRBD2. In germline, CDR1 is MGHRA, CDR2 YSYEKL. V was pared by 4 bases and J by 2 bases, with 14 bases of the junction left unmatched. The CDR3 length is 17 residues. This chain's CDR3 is CASSLERYGGSTYEQYF. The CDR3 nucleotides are TGCGCCAGCAGCCTGGAACGGTACGGCGGGAGTACCTACGAGCAGTACTTC.

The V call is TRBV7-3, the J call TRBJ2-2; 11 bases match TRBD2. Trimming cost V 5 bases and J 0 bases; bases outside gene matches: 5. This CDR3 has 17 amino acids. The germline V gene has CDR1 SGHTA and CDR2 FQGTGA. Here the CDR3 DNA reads TGTGCCAGCAGCCCCCAACTAGCGGGAGCGAACACCGGGGAGCTGTTTTTT. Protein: CASSPQLAGANTGELFF.

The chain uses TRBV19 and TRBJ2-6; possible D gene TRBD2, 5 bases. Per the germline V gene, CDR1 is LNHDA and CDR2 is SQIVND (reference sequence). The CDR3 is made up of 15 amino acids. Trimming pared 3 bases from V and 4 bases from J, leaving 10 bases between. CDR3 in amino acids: CASSMDFPGANVLTF. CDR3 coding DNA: TGTGCCAGTAGTATGGACTTCCCAGGGGCCAACGTCCTGACTTTC.